Listed below are T cell receptor beta chains from one sample, sequenced in a study of cytomegalovirus exposure and HLA in healthy donors. The assay was immunoSEQ multiplex PCR, and TCRdb's table has in-frame clones only and misses some. The sample includes 85,000 to 100,000 clones, over 70% of them seen just once. The sequenced sample was PBMCs. Every receptor here comes from a girl between 2 and 10 years old in good health and CMV-seropositive. The CDR3 runs from the conserved cysteine through the conserved F or W. The D gene is left open where the match is weak. Rows may omit the clone size; those that give it use once, few, many or a size class.

clone_size: NA; v_call: TRBV7-3; j_call: TRBJ2-5; d_call: NA; cdr3_aa: CASSPPEGKTQYF; cdr3_nt: TGTGCCAGCAGCCCCCCGGAGGGGAAGACCCAGTACTTC
clone_size: NA; v_call: TRBV19; j_call: TRBJ1-5; d_call: NA; cdr3_aa: CASSIGDTRGLQPQHF; cdr3_nt: TGTGCCAGTAGTATCGGGGACACAAGAGGTCTTCAGCCCCAGCATTTT
clone_size: NA; v_call: TRBV4-1; j_call: TRBJ2-7; d_call: NA; cdr3_aa: CASSPPAGRIVEQYF; cdr3_nt: TGCGCCAGCAGCCCCCCGGCAGGGAGGATAGTCGAGCAGTACTTC
clone_size: NA; v_call: TRBV28; j_call: TRBJ1-1; d_call: NA; cdr3_aa: CASSFPGNTEAFF; cdr3_nt: TGTGCCAGCAGTTTTCCCGGGAACACTGAAGCTTTCTTT
clone_size: NA; v_call: TRBV10-3; j_call: TRBJ2-1; d_call: TRBD2; cdr3_aa: CAISGGSGRRPSSYNEQFF; cdr3_nt: TGTGCCATCAGCGGGGGGTCAGGCCGGAGGCCAAGCTCCTACAATGAGCAGTTCTTC
clone_size: NA; v_call: TRBV6-5; j_call: TRBJ2-7; d_call: NA; cdr3_aa: CASSYSSSGISYEQYF; cdr3_nt: TGTGCCAGCAGTTACTCGTCCAGCGGAATATCCTACGAGCAGTACTTC
clone_size: NA; v_call: TRBV28; j_call: TRBJ2-2; d_call: NA; cdr3_aa: CASSFYLATGELFF; cdr3_nt: TGTGCCAGCAGTTTTTACCTAGCCACCGGGGAGCTGTTTTTT
clone_size: NA; v_call: TRBV5-1; j_call: TRBJ2-5; d_call: TRBD2; cdr3_aa: CASSSGLAGTQETQYF; cdr3_nt: TGCGCCAGCAGTTCGGGACTAGCGGGAACTCAAGAGACCCAGTACTTC
clone_size: NA; v_call: TRBV10-2; j_call: TRBJ2-7; d_call: NA; cdr3_aa: CASTLDRYSYEQYF; cdr3_nt: TGCGCCAGCACCCTTGACAGATACTCCTACGAGCAGTACTTC
clone_size: few; v_call: TRBV5-8; j_call: TRBJ2-2; d_call: NA; cdr3_aa: CASSPRGQLSTGELFF; cdr3_nt: TGTGCCAGCAGCCCCCGTGGGCAGCTAAGCACCGGGGAGCTGTTTTTT
clone_size: NA; v_call: TRBV10-3; j_call: TRBJ1-5; d_call: NA; cdr3_aa: CATREAGVDQPQHF; cdr3_nt: TGTGCCACCAGGGAAGCAGGGGTCGATCAGCCCCAGCATTTT
clone_size: NA; v_call: TRBV5-1; j_call: TRBJ1-1; d_call: NA; cdr3_aa: CASRDGALATEAFF; cdr3_nt: TGCGCCAGCAGAGATGGGGCTCTCGCTACTGAAGCTTTCTTT
clone_size: NA; v_call: TRBV4-2; j_call: TRBJ2-7; d_call: TRBD1; cdr3_aa: CASSQESPLRLDRGESYEQYF; cdr3_nt: TGTGCCAGCAGCCAAGAGTCCCCACTAAGACTAGACAGGGGAGAATCCTACGAGCAGTACTTC
clone_size: once; v_call: TRBV10-1; j_call: TRBJ2-7; d_call: NA; cdr3_aa: CASSDGSGSYEQYF; cdr3_nt: TGCGCCAGCAGTGACGGTAGCGGTTCCTACGAGCAGTACTTC
clone_size: NA; v_call: TRBV27; j_call: TRBJ2-7; d_call: NA; cdr3_aa: CASSSTVAVNPYEQYF; cdr3_nt: TGTGCCAGCAGTTCGACCGTAGCAGTGAACCCCTACGAGCAGTACTTC
clone_size: few; v_call: TRBV27; j_call: TRBJ1-5; d_call: NA; cdr3_aa: CASSFEGNNQPQHF; cdr3_nt: TGTGCCAGCAGTTTTGAGGGCAACAATCAGCCCCAGCATTTT
clone_size: few; v_call: TRBV7-6; j_call: TRBJ2-7; d_call: TRBD2; cdr3_aa: CASSPSGYSYEQYF; cdr3_nt: TGTGCCAGCAGCCCTAGCGGTTACTCCTACGAGCAGTACTTC
clone_size: NA; v_call: TRBV7-9; j_call: TRBJ2-1; d_call: NA; cdr3_aa: CASSLDGEEYNEQFF; cdr3_nt: TGTGCCAGCAGCTTGGATGGGGAGGAGTACAATGAGCAGTTCTTC
clone_size: once; v_call: TRBV30; j_call: TRBJ1-1; d_call: NA; cdr3_aa: CAWSVGGVGTEAFF; cdr3_nt: TGTGCCTGGAGTGTAGGGGGTGTCGGAACTGAAGCTTTCTTT
clone_size: NA; v_call: TRBV6-1; j_call: TRBJ1-3; d_call: NA; cdr3_aa: CASALEGNTIYF; cdr3_nt: TGTGCCAGCGCACTCGAAGGAAACACCATATATTTT
clone_size: NA; v_call: TRBV29-1; j_call: TRBJ1-2; d_call: NA; cdr3_aa: CSVEDQWSLYYGYTF; cdr3_nt: TGCAGCGTTGAAGATCAGTGGTCCCTCTACTATGGCTACACCTTC
clone_size: few; v_call: TRBV28; j_call: TRBJ2-1; d_call: TRBD2; cdr3_aa: CASSIAGGSYEQFF; cdr3_nt: TGTGCCAGCAGTATAGCGGGAGGGTCTTATGAGCAGTTCTTC
clone_size: NA; v_call: TRBV7-9; j_call: TRBJ1-3; d_call: TRBD1; cdr3_aa: CASSLARQGGNTIYF; cdr3_nt: TGTGCCAGCAGCTTAGCACGACAGGGGGGAAACACCATATATTTT
clone_size: NA; v_call: TRBV4-3; j_call: TRBJ2-7; d_call: TRBD2; cdr3_aa: CASSQATSGRSEQYF; cdr3_nt: TGCGCCAGCAGCCAAGCGACTAGCGGGAGGAGCGAGCAGTACTTC
clone_size: NA; v_call: TRBV18; j_call: TRBJ2-2; d_call: TRBD1; cdr3_aa: CASSPPGQGDRELFF; cdr3_nt: TGTGCCAGCTCACCACCGGGACAGGGTGATCGGGAGCTGTTTTTT
clone_size: NA; v_call: TRBV27; j_call: TRBJ2-7; d_call: NA; cdr3_aa: CASSGRRGPSYEQYF; cdr3_nt: TGTGCCAGCAGTGGCAGGAGGGGCCCTAGCTACGAGCAGTACTTC
clone_size: NA; v_call: TRBV2; j_call: TRBJ1-1; d_call: TRBD1; cdr3_aa: CASSGSRTGGTEAFF; cdr3_nt: TGTGCCAGCAGTGGGTCCAGGACAGGGGGCACTGAAGCTTTCTTT
clone_size: NA; v_call: TRBV5-1; j_call: TRBJ2-7; d_call: NA; cdr3_aa: CASSGGSYEQYF; cdr3_nt: TGCGCCAGCAGCGGGGGGTCCTACGAGCAGTACTTC
clone_size: NA; v_call: TRBV5-1; j_call: TRBJ2-7; d_call: TRBD1; cdr3_aa: CASSFGPSGQGSYEQYF; cdr3_nt: TGCGCCAGCAGCTTTGGGCCATCTGGACAGGGCTCCTACGAGCAGTACTTC
clone_size: few; v_call: TRBV4-1; j_call: TRBJ1-1; d_call: NA; cdr3_aa: CASSQGGGRNTEAFF; cdr3_nt: TGCGCCAGCAGCCAAGGGGGGGGTCGGAACACTGAAGCTTTCTTT
clone_size: NA; v_call: TRBV28; j_call: TRBJ1-2; d_call: TRBD1; cdr3_aa: CASSVRTGANYGYTF; cdr3_nt: TGTGCCAGCAGTGTAAGGACAGGAGCTAACTATGGCTACACCTTC
clone_size: NA; v_call: TRBV6-6; j_call: TRBJ2-5; d_call: NA; cdr3_aa: CASSYSGGAETQYF; cdr3_nt: TGTGCCAGCAGTTACTCGGGCGGGGCAGAGACCCAGTACTTC
clone_size: NA; v_call: TRBV29-1; j_call: TRBJ2-1; d_call: TRBD2; cdr3_aa: CSVWVMAGGSYNEQFF; cdr3_nt: TGCAGCGTTTGGGTGATGGCGGGAGGCAGCTACAATGAGCAGTTCTTC
clone_size: NA; v_call: TRBV7-3; j_call: TRBJ1-4; d_call: TRBD1; cdr3_aa: CASSLTGTENEKLFF; cdr3_nt: TGTGCCAGCAGCTTAACGGGGACAGAAAATGAAAAACTGTTTTTT
clone_size: NA; v_call: TRBV10-1; j_call: TRBJ2-1; d_call: TRBD2; cdr3_aa: CASSDGASGYNEQFF; cdr3_nt: TGCGCCAGCAGTGACGGGGCTAGCGGGTACAATGAGCAGTTCTTC
clone_size: NA; v_call: TRBV28; j_call: TRBJ2-5; d_call: TRBD2; cdr3_aa: CASMGSLAGDAETQYF; cdr3_nt: TGTGCCAGCATGGGCAGTCTAGCGGGAGATGCGGAGACCCAGTACTTC
clone_size: NA; v_call: TRBV5-8; j_call: TRBJ2-7; d_call: TRBD1; cdr3_aa: CASLRPGTGVDEQYF; cdr3_nt: TGTGCCAGCCTACGTCCCGGGACAGGGGTGGACGAGCAGTACTTC
clone_size: NA; v_call: TRBV6-6; j_call: TRBJ2-3; d_call: TRBD2; cdr3_aa: CASSGLAGSPTDTQYF; cdr3_nt: TGTGCCAGCAGTGGACTAGCGGGAAGTCCCACAGATACGCAGTATTTT
clone_size: NA; v_call: TRBV5-1; j_call: TRBJ1-1; d_call: TRBD1; cdr3_aa: CASSLEGARRAFF; cdr3_nt: TGCGCCAGCAGCTTGGAGGGGGCTAGGCGTGCTTTCTTT
clone_size: NA; v_call: TRBV7-2; j_call: TRBJ2-3; d_call: NA; cdr3_aa: CASSLGPSDTQYF; cdr3_nt: TGTGCCAGCAGCTTAGGGCCGTCGGATACGCAGTATTTT
clone_size: NA; v_call: TRBV28; j_call: TRBJ1-2; d_call: NA; cdr3_aa: CASSSSGNYGYTF; cdr3_nt: NA
clone_size: NA; v_call: TRBV30; j_call: TRBJ2-1; d_call: TRBD2; cdr3_aa: CAWEAGGGGEQFF; cdr3_nt: TGTGCCTGGGAAGCGGGAGGTGGCGGTGAGCAGTTCTTC
clone_size: NA; v_call: TRBV9; j_call: TRBJ2-1; d_call: NA; cdr3_aa: CASSRQSPNEQFF; cdr3_nt: TGTGCCAGCAGCAGACAGTCTCCAAATGAGCAGTTCTTC
clone_size: few; v_call: TRBV9; j_call: TRBJ2-7; d_call: NA; cdr3_aa: CASSPTGQYEQYF; cdr3_nt: TGTGCCAGCAGCCCCACTGGACAGTACGAGCAGTACTTC
clone_size: NA; v_call: TRBV10-2; j_call: TRBJ2-7; d_call: TRBD1; cdr3_aa: CASSGQGRYEQYF; cdr3_nt: TGCGCCAGCAGCGGACAGGGGCGCTACGAGCAGTACTTC
clone_size: NA; v_call: TRBV6-5; j_call: TRBJ2-1; d_call: TRBD1; cdr3_aa: CASSLGQGESEQFF; cdr3_nt: TGTGCCAGCAGTTTGGGACAGGGCGAAAGTGAGCAGTTCTTC
clone_size: NA; v_call: TRBV5-8; j_call: TRBJ2-2; d_call: TRBD2; cdr3_aa: CASSPGTSSTGELFF; cdr3_nt: TGTGCCAGCAGCCCCGGGACTAGCAGCACCGGGGAGCTGTTTTTT
clone_size: NA; v_call: TRBV5-1; j_call: TRBJ2-2; d_call: NA; cdr3_aa: CASSVYLQGLSGELFF; cdr3_nt: TGCGCCAGCAGCGTATACCTACAGGGTCTGTCCGGGGAGCTGTTTTTT